These 32 T cell receptor beta chains were sequenced from one sample in a study of blood T cell repertoires in COVID-19. Profiled with immunoSEQ multiplex PCR; TCRdb holds only in-frame clones, not every one. This sample carries about 400,000 clones, roughly 88% of them seen once, and the ten largest clones take 0.95% to 1%. The sample comprised PBMCs or T cells enriched from blood (not recorded which). Receptors originate from a woman under 40 with acute COVID-19.

The chain employs TRBV5-5 and TRBJ2-2, with 15 positions matching TRBD2. V lost 1 base, J lost 6 bases, and 10 bases stayed unmatched. Germline V lookup: CDR1 SGHKS, CDR2 YYEKEE (reference sequence). This CDR3 contains 19 residues. CDR3 protein: CASSLRTGLAGGSAGELFF. CDR3 coding DNA: TGTGCCAGCAGCTTGAGGACGGGACTAGCGGGGGGCTCGGCCGGGGAGCTGTTTTTT.

The J gene is TRBJ1-3, the V gene TRBV4-1, with 7 bases matching TRBD1. This CDR3 comprises 18 residues. V shed 4 bases, J shed 0 bases, and the junction held 12 bases outside the gene matches. Looked up from germline, CDR1 is MGHRA and CDR2 is YSYEKL. The CDR3 DNA sequence: TGCGCCAGCAGCCCTACGACAGGGCCGCGCTACTCTGGAAACACCATATATTTT. Encoded protein: CASSPTTGPRYSGNTIYF.

The chain carries TRBV28 and TRBJ2-6; 9 bases line up with TRBD1. The germline gives CDR1 MDHEN, CDR2 SYDVKM. This CDR3 spans 16 amino acids. V shed 5 bases, J shed 3 bases, and the junction held 5 bases outside the gene matches. The CDR3 region has the DNA TGTGCCAGCAGTGGACAGGGGATGTTTGGGGCCAACGTCCTGACTTTC. This codes for CASSGQGMFGANVLTF.

There are a few counts of this clone. CDR3 nucleotide sequence: TGTGCCAGCTCCCCCGGACTAGTTCACTACAATGAGCAGTTCTTC. It encodes CASSPGLVHYNEQFF. The chain couples TRBV18 to TRBJ2-1, with TRBD2 matching over 7 bases. CDR3 length: 15 residues. The V and J ends lost 6 bases and 3 bases, in that order; junction bases with no gene match: 8. Looked up from germline, CDR1 is KGHSH and CDR2 is LQKENI.

This sequence joins TRBV29-1 and TRBJ2-2, with D maybe TRBD2 (5 bases). CDR3 length: 14 amino acids. V lost 4 bases, J lost 2 bases, and 11 bases lay in between. Germline CDR1 and CDR2: SQVTM and ANQGSEA. The CDR3 coding sequence is TGCAGCGTTGCCGGGGAGATTAACACCGGGGAGCTGTTTTTT. It is translated as CSVAGEINTGELFF.

The genes are TRBV24-1 and TRBJ2-7, with D perhaps TRBD1 (6 bases). The ends were cut back, 3 bases at V and 2 bases at J, with 13 bases in the middle. Germline V gene lookup returns CDR1 KGHDR and CDR2 SFDVKD. This CDR3 contains 15 residues. CDR3 in amino acids: CATSDATGTPYEQYF. DNA for the CDR3: TGTGCCACCAGTGATGCGACCGGGACACCCTACGAGCAGTACTTC.

This clone was counted once. The chain joins TRBV29-1 to TRBJ2-3; 9 nucleotides align to TRBD2. The CDR3 sequence is 14 residues long. In germline, CDR1 is SQVTM, CDR2 ANQGSEA. The trim removed 6 bases at V and 6 bases at J, leaving 10 bases unmatched. The CDR3 is CSVYIAGARDTQYF. The CDR3 region has the DNA TGCAGCGTCTACATAGCGGGGGCGCGGGATACGCAGTATTTT.

V usage is TRBV27 and J usage is TRBJ2-7; D unclear. V shed 5 bases and J shed 3 bases, with 8 bases lying between them. The CDR3 has 12 amino acids. Germline values: CDR1 MNHEY, CDR2 SMNVEV (reference sequence). CDR3: CASSGLGYEQYF. The DNA for the CDR3 is TGTGCCAGCAGTGGGCTCGGCTACGAGCAGTACTTC.

J is TRBJ1-6 and V is TRBV5-4; D uncertain. Germline CDR1 is SGHNT and CDR2 is YYREEE (reference sequence). The CDR3 extends over 12 amino acids. The ends were cut back, 3 bases at V and 12 bases at J, with 10 bases in the middle. CDR3: CASSSDFGPLHF. The CDR3 nucleotides are TGTGCCAGCAGCTCGGACTTCGGACCCCTCCACTTT.

J is TRBJ2-7 and V is TRBV11-2, with TRBD2 matching over 8 bases. Trimming took 3 bases from V and 6 from J; bases not matched to a gene: 7. Germline-derived CDR1 and CDR2 are SGHAT and FQNNGV. CDR3 length: 14 amino acids. Here the CDR3 reads CASSLGLVISEQYF. The CDR3 DNA reads TGTGCCAGCAGCTTGGGACTAGTAATAAGCGAGCAGTACTTC.

The chain employs TRBV2 and TRBJ2-7, with unresolved D. V lost 4 bases to trimming and J lost 3 bases, with 4 bases between them. Per germline, CDR1 SNHLY and CDR2 FYNNEI. There are 11 residues in the CDR3. CDR3 sequence: CASSAGYEQYF. CDR3 in DNA: TGTGCCAGCAGTGCCGGCTACGAGCAGTACTTC.

The chain recombines TRBV3-1 (or the pseudogene TRBV3-2) with TRBJ1-2, with D possibly matching TRBD1 (5 bases). This CDR3 contains 14 residues. V lost 0 bases, J lost 4 bases, and 9 bases lay in between. Per the germline V gene, CDR1 is LGHDT and CDR2 is YNNKEL (reference sequence). CDR3 DNA sequence: TGTGCCAGCAGCCAAGAGGGCAGGGCCTATGGCTACACCTTC. Protein sequence: CASSQEGRAYGYTF.

The genes are TRBV5-1 and TRBJ1-5; 8 bases align to TRBD1. The CDR3 length is 15 residues. CDR1 and CDR2 from the germline V gene are SGHRS and YFSETQ. V shed 1 base, J shed 5 bases, and the junction held 5 bases outside the gene matches. The DNA of the CDR3 is TGCGCCAGCAGCTTGCTGGGACAGGTGCATCAGCCCCAGCATTTT. This gives the protein CASSLLGQVHQPQHF. The variable domain in full, with the rest retrieved from reference TRBV5-1 and TRBJ1-5, is KAGVTQTPRYLIKTRGQQVTLSCSPISGHRSVSWYQQTPGQGLQFLFEYFSETQRNKGNFPGRFSGRQFSNSRSEMNVSTLELGDSALYLCASSLLGQVHQPQHFGDGTRLSIL.

The CDR3 sequence is CASSPKAPGESYGYTF. DNA for the CDR3: TGCGCCAGCAGCCCAAAGGCCCCAGGGGAGTCCTATGGCTACACCTTC. This sequence joins TRBV5-1 and TRBJ1-2; maybe TRBD1 (6 bases). CDR1 is SGHRS and CDR2 is YFSETQ in the germline V gene. Trimming removed 4 bases from V and 4 bases from J, with 20 bases in between. The CDR3 has 16 residues.

The rearrangement uses TRBV9 and TRBJ1-1, with 7 bases matching TRBD1. The CDR3 loop spans 15 amino acids. From germline, CDR1 is SGDLS and CDR2 YYNGEE. Unmatched junction bases numbered 6, after V lost 4 bases and J lost 0 bases. CDR3 protein: CASSSRTGMNTEAFF. In DNA, the CDR3 is TGTGCCAGCAGCTCCCGGACAGGAATGAACACTGAAGCTTTCTTT.

For the CDR3, the DNA is TGTGCCAGCAGGACGGGACAGCTATACGAGCAGTACTTC. Its protein is CASRTGQLYEQYF. The rearrangement links TRBV6-5 to TRBJ2-7; 7 nucleotides match TRBD1. Unmatched junction bases numbered 6, after V lost 6 bases and J lost 4 bases. CDR1 is MNHEY, CDR2 SVGAGI, per germline. CDR3 length: 13 amino acids.

This clone appeared a single time. The chain couples TRBV30 to TRBJ2-1, with D possibly being TRBD2 (6 bases). Looked up from germline, CDR1 is GTSNPN and CDR2 is SVGIG (reference sequence). The CDR3 is made up of 14 amino acids. The germline V and J ends were trimmed by 3 bases and 5 bases, with 14 bases remaining between them. CDR3 DNA: TGTGCCTGGAGGGGGATTGGAGGGCACAATGAGCAGTTCTTC. This encodes CAWRGIGGHNEQFF.

The gene calls are TRBV5-8 and TRBJ2-7; D ambiguous. This CDR3 has 12 amino acids. Trimming took 5 bases from V and 0 from J, leaving 6 bases between them. Germline CDR1 reads SGHTS; CDR2 reads YDEGEE. CDR3 in DNA: TGTGCCAGCAGACTCCCCTCCTACGAGCAGTACTTC. It yields the protein CASRLPSYEQYF.

The chain links TRBV7-9 to TRBJ1-2; D is unclear. Germline V lookup: CDR1 SEHNR, CDR2 FQNEAQ (reference sequence). The CDR3 loop spans 13 amino acids. V was trimmed by 5 bases and J by 4 bases, leaving 11 bases between them. CDR3 bases: TGTGCCAGCAGCCTAGGACGGGTCTATGGCTACACCTTC. This encodes CASSLGRVYGYTF.

The genes are TRBV6-6 and TRBJ2-5; TRBD2 matches 8 bases. CDR3 length: 15 residues. Trimming at V came to 7 bases and at J to 2 bases, leaving 9 bases not matched to a gene. Germline assignment: CDR1 MNHNY and CDR2 SVGAGI (reference sequence). This CDR3 reads CASKGGRGVQETQYF. In DNA, the CDR3 is TGTGCCAGCAAGGGCGGGCGGGGGGTTCAAGAGACCCAGTACTTC.

This sequence joins TRBV27 and TRBJ1-2; the match to TRBD1 covers 11 bases. Germline lookup yields CDR1 MNHEY and CDR2 SMNVEV (reference sequence). The CDR3 length is 17 residues. V was clipped by 4 bases and J by 3 bases; unmatched bases: 10. The CDR3: CASSSPGQGGRYYGYTF. Written as DNA, the CDR3 is TGTGCCAGCAGTTCCCCGGGACAGGGGGGTAGATACTATGGCTACACCTTC.

This chain links TRBV19 with TRBJ1-2, with 8 bases aligning to TRBD1. Per the germline V gene, CDR1 is LNHDA and CDR2 is SQIVND (reference sequence). Trimming cost V 3 bases and J 8 bases; bases outside gene matches: 11. This CDR3 comprises 15 residues. This chain's CDR3 is CASSINTGGPSGYTF. The CDR3 DNA reads as TGTGCCAGTAGTATTAATACAGGGGGACCCTCCGGCTACACCTTC.

This chain connects TRBV15 to TRBJ1-2; no reliable D call. Between the trimmed V and J ends, which lost 0 bases and 4 bases, there was a span of 3 bases. This CDR3 has 12 amino acids. The V gene's germline CDR1 is LNHNV and CDR2 YYDKDF (reference sequence). CDR3 sequence (DNA): TGTGCCACCAGCAGAGATCGCTATGGCTACACCTTC. Its protein product is CATSRDRYGYTF. Together with reference TRBV15 and TRBJ1-2, the CDR3 gives the full variable domain: DAMVIQNPRYQVTQFGKPVTLSCSQTLNHNVMYWYQQKSSQAPKLLFHYYDKDFNNEADTPDNFQSRRPNTSFCFLDIRSPGLGDTAMYLCATSRDRYGYTFGSGTRLTVV.

The gene calls are TRBV7-9 and TRBJ1-6; D is unclear. V was clipped by 3 bases and J by 6 bases, with 12 bases between them. CDR1 SEHNR and CDR2 FQNEAQ come from the germline V gene (reference sequence). The CDR3 spans 15 residues. CDR3 region: CASSFADIRNSPLHF. Here the CDR3 DNA reads TGTGCCAGCAGCTTTGCCGACATCCGTAATTCACCCCTCCACTTT.

The chain couples TRBV18 to TRBJ1-4, with D unclear. The CDR3 loop spans 13 amino acids. V dropped 3 bases and J dropped 5 bases, with 7 bases sitting between them. The germline V gene encodes CDR1 KGHSH and CDR2 LQKENI. The CDR3 spells CASSPYKNEKLFF. CDR3 bases: TGTGCCAGCTCACCGTACAAGAATGAAAAACTGTTTTTT.

The rearrangement links TRBV10-3 to TRBJ1-2; 7 positions agree with TRBD1. With 6 bases clipped from V and 3 bases from J, the junction kept 7 bases outside the gene matches. Germline assignment: CDR1 ENHRY and CDR2 SYGVKD. CDR3 length: 14 amino acids. In nucleotides, the CDR3 is TGTGCCATCAGCACCCCGGGACAGTACTATGGCTACACCTTC. Translation gives CAISTPGQYYGYTF.

The genes are TRBV5-1 and TRBJ2-7; TRBD1 aligns across 7 bases. This CDR3 region has 14 residues. CDR1 is SGHRS, CDR2 YFSETQ, per germline. The ends lost 4 bases at V and 5 bases at J; junction bases unmatched: 9. The chain's CDR3 is CASSQWTGIDEQYF. Here the CDR3 DNA reads TGCGCCAGCAGCCAATGGACAGGTATCGACGAGCAGTACTTC.

The count of this clone is one. This chain uses TRBV7-2 with TRBJ1-2, with 8 bases that match TRBD1. V was clipped by 3 bases and J by 0 bases; unmatched bases: 6. The germline V gene has CDR1 SGHTA and CDR2 FQGNSA. The CDR3 loop spans 16 amino acids. The CDR3 loop is CASSFRTDRANYGYTF. CDR3 nucleotide sequence: TGTGCCAGCAGCTTCCGGACGGACAGGGCTAACTATGGCTACACCTTC.

This chain uses TRBV5-1 with TRBJ2-1; 8 bases match TRBD1. The V gene end was trimmed by 2 bases and the J gene end by 9 bases; junction bases not matched to a gene: 19. From germline, CDR1 is SGHRS and CDR2 YFSETQ. This CDR3 is built from 18 residues. The CDR3: CASSFGTTGTGQPREQFF. The CDR3 coding sequence is TGCGCCAGCAGCTTTGGAACAACCGGGACAGGACAGCCTCGTGAGCAGTTCTTC.

The chain links TRBV10-3 to TRBJ1-2; 9 bases agree with TRBD1. CDR1 ENHRY and CDR2 SYGVKD come from the germline V gene. The J segment lost 4 bases and the V segment lost 9 bases, leaving 6 bases of the junction unmatched. CDR3 length: 13 residues. The CDR3 protein is CAIKNRGRYGYTF. Here the CDR3 DNA reads TGTGCCATAAAGAACAGGGGGCGCTATGGCTACACCTTC.

The chain combines TRBV19 with TRBJ2-2; 9 nucleotides line up with TRBD1. The CDR3 is made up of 16 amino acids. The V gene's germline CDR1 is LNHDA and CDR2 SQIVND (reference sequence). V trimming: 7 bases; J trimming: 5 bases; junction bases outside the gene matches: 11. The CDR3, as DNA: TGTGCCAGTATGCCCGGGACAGGGCGATCAACCGGGGAGCTGTTTTTT. This codes for CASMPGTGRSTGELFF. Full variable domain (missing parts from reference TRBV19 and TRBJ2-2): DGGITQSPKYLFRKEGQNVTLSCEQNLNHDAMYWYRQDPGQGLRLIYYSQIVNDFQKGDIAEGYSVSREKKESFPLTVTSAQKNPTAFYLCASMPGTGRSTGELFFGEGSRLTVL.

The chain employs TRBV10-2 and TRBJ1-4; 7 bases agree with TRBD1. This CDR3 contains 14 residues. The junction had 5 bases not matched to a gene; V was cut back by 7 bases and J by 3 bases. Per the germline V gene, CDR1 is WSHSY and CDR2 is SAAADI. CDR3 in amino acids: CASTGTDPNEKLFF. CDR3 DNA: TGCGCCAGCACCGGGACAGATCCTAATGAAAAACTGTTTTTT.